The 11 T cell receptor beta chains listed next were all sequenced from one sample in a study of cytomegalovirus exposure and HLA in healthy donors. The study ran its PCR with 60 Vbeta and 13 Jbeta primers. Only in-frame clones appear in the TCRdb table, and some are missing; sequencing was by immunoSEQ multiplex PCR. The sample contains more than 150,000 clones, around four fifths of which appear only once. Sequencing input: PBMCs. These receptor sequences come from a man aged 45-65 years in good health and CMV-seronegative.

The V call is TRBV10-3, the J call TRBJ1-2; 9 bases match TRBD1. CDR3 length equals 14 residues. Germline V gives CDR1 ENHRY, CDR2 SYGVKD. V lost 2 bases, J lost 4 bases, and 2 bases stayed unmatched. The CDR3 sequence is CAISETTGGYGYTF. The DNA for the CDR3 is TGTGCCATCAGTGAGACGACAGGGGGCTATGGCTACACCTTC.

CDR3 in DNA: TGTGCCAGCAGCTTGGTAAAGGGAGCGGGCTACACCTTC. Amino acid sequence: CASSLVKGAGYTF. V and J are TRBV5-8 and TRBJ1-2; D is unclear. The germline V and J ends were trimmed by 0 bases and 8 bases, with 11 bases remaining between them. CDR1 SGHTS and CDR2 YDEGEE come from the germline V gene. The CDR3 has 13 amino acids.

This sequence joins TRBV6-5 and TRBJ1-5; D is undetermined. Per the germline V gene, CDR1 is MNHEY and CDR2 is SVGAGI. V dropped 0 bases and J dropped 2 bases, with 5 bases sitting between them. This CDR3 is 14 amino acids long. The CDR3 DNA reads TGTGCCAGCAGTTACTCGGAGGGCAATCAGCCCCAGCATTTT. This codes for CASSYSEGNQPQHF.

This clone turned up a few times. CDR3 sequence (DNA): TGTGCCAGCAGCTCGACAACTAGCAGCACAGATACGCAGTATTTT. Translation gives CASSSTTSSTDTQYF. V is TRBV6-6 and J is TRBJ2-3; D may be TRBD2 (6 bases). V lost 6 bases and J 0 bases, leaving 13 bases between the germline ends. The CDR3 spans 15 residues. The V gene's germline CDR1 is MNHNY and CDR2 SVGAGI (reference sequence).

This clone was observed once. The genes are TRBV7-2 and TRBJ2-7; a possible D gene is TRBD2 (5 bases). Germline lookup yields CDR1 SGHTA and CDR2 FQGNSA. V lost 1 base to trimming and J lost 0 bases, with 10 bases between them. The CDR3 contains 15 residues. CDR3 amino acids: CASSLDAGLSYEQYF. In DNA, the CDR3 is TGTGCCAGCAGCTTAGACGCGGGCCTCTCCTACGAGCAGTACTTC.

V gene TRBV7-2 combines with J gene TRBJ2-5; TRBD2 matches 14 bases. The DNA end is a closer match to TRBJ2-7, so the J assignment may be wrong. The CDR3 covers 15 residues. CDR1 and CDR2 from the germline V gene are SGHTA and FQGNSA. The CDR3 DNA is TGTGCCAGCAGCCGGACTAGCGGGGGGTTCTACGAGCAGTACTTC. This codes for CASSRTSGGFYEQYF.

The chain couples TRBV19 to TRBJ1-5, with a weak D call TRBD1 (5 bases). This CDR3 is built from 13 residues. Germline CDR1 reads LNHDA; CDR2 reads SQIVND (reference sequence). V lost 7 bases to trimming and J lost 7 bases, with 14 bases between them. This chain's CDR3 is CASTEAGRQPQHF. Written as DNA, the CDR3 is TGTGCCAGTACTGAGGCAGGGAGGCAGCCCCAGCATTTT.

Turning to this clone: Other DNA sequences in the sample encode the same CDR3. This chain links TRBV6-1 with TRBJ2-5; TRBD1 might be the D (6 bases). In germline, CDR1 is MNHNS, CDR2 SASEGT. The CDR3 length is 15 residues. V was clipped by 5 bases and J by 5 bases, with 18 bases between them. The CDR3 DNA is TGTGCCAGCAGTATATCAACAGGGTCTCTGGAGACCCAGTACTTC. Protein: CASSISTGSLETQYF.

This rearrangement joins TRBV7-2 to TRBJ2-3, with 9 positions matching TRBD1. The CDR3 covers 15 residues. CDR1 and CDR2 from the germline V gene are SGHTA and FQGNSA. Trimming removed 5 bases from V and 1 base from J; junction bases left unmatched: 4. The CDR3 coding sequence is TGTGCCAGCAGCCCGGGACAGGGTGGCACAGATACGCAGTATTTT. It specifies CASSPGQGGTDTQYF.

This chain links TRBV6-1 with TRBJ2-3, with 8 positions matching TRBD2. Germline loops: CDR1 MNHNS, CDR2 SASEGT. The trim removed 3 bases at V and 2 bases at J, leaving 10 bases unmatched. The CDR3 extends over 17 amino acids. In DNA, the CDR3 is TGTGCCAGCAGTGACACGGAGAGCGGGGGTTTCACAGATACGCAGTATTTT. This encodes CASSDTESGGFTDTQYF.

The genes are TRBV9 and TRBJ2-1; D not resolved. V was shortened by 5 bases and J by 5 bases, with 8 bases between the two germline ends. This CDR3 is built from 12 residues. Germline V lookup: CDR1 SGDLS, CDR2 YYNGEE. Here the CDR3 reads CASSATNNEQFF. CDR3 DNA sequence: TGTGCCAGCAGTGCCACTAACAATGAGCAGTTCTTC.